What follows describes a single T cell receptor (beta chain). Antigen: not known. These data originate in a study of response to subunit inactivated influenza vaccine. Whole-study findings and limits: It was the authors' suggestion that each seasonal influenza vaccination recruits few new T cells.

TCRdb fed the RT-PCR reads into MiXCR, producing one record per CDR3 protein. Among roughly 520,000 distinct CDR3 sequences, about 25% were seen once, and the ten largest hold 1.5% to 2%. Germline CDR1 reads DFQATT; CDR2 reads SNEGSKA (reference sequence). This CDR3 spans 14 amino acids. V was clipped by 1 base and J by 4 bases, with 12 bases between them. This clonotype originated in a man aged 45-60 years who received an inactivated influenza vaccine. Sequences were derived from CD4+ T cells sorted from PBMCs, sampled around 5 days after vaccination. This rearrangement joins TRBV20-1 to TRBJ2-3; maybe TRBD1 (5 bases). In DNA form, the CDR3 reads TGCAGTGCTAGAGGCCAGGGCCCCGCAGATACGCAGTATTTT. Protein: CSARGQGPADTQYF.